Listed below are T cell receptor beta chains from one sample, sequenced in a study of regulatory T cells in long-lasting Graves disease. TCRdb used MiXCR to reprocess the multiplex PCR reads, holding one entry per CDR3 protein. The sample holds approximately 230,000 distinct CDR3 sequences, about 16% seen once. This specimen was peripheral blood mononuclear cells (PBMCs), taken at new diagnosis, from a patient treated with antithyroid drugs. These receptors all stem from a female donor with Graves disease. The CDR3 runs from the conserved cysteine through the conserved F or W. A D gene is named only where the DNA matches it firmly. Only some rows state a clone size, as once, few, many or a class for expanded clones.

clone_size | d_call | j_call | v_call | cdr3_aa | cdr3_nt
many | NA | TRBJ1-2 | TRBV15 | CATSRDSGGGGGYTF | TGTGCCACCAGCAGAGATTCGGGGGGGGGAGGTGGCTACACCTTC
few | TRBD1 | TRBJ1-5 | TRBV6-1 | CASRRQGPLNQPQHF | TGTGCCAGCAGAAGACAGGGGCCACTCAATCAGCCCCAGCATTTT
NA | NA | TRBJ1-3 | TRBV7-9 | CASSLSAANTIYF | TGTGCCAGCAGCTTATCGGCGGCAAACACCATATATTTT
many | TRBD2 | TRBJ2-1 | TRBV12-3/TRBV12-4 | CASSPGGISANEQFF | TGTGCCAGCAGTCCCGGGGGGATTAGCGCCAATGAGCAGTTCTTC
NA | TRBD2 | TRBJ2-7 | TRBV6-1 | CASSERLAESYEQYF | TGTGCCAGCAGTGAACGGCTAGCGGAGTCCTACGAGCAGTACTTC
NA | NA | TRBJ2-5 | TRBV5-4 | CASSLGAGATYQETQYF | TGTGCCAGCAGCTTGGGGGCAGGGGCCACGTACCAAGAGACCCAGTACTTC
NA | TRBD2 | TRBJ2-7 | TRBV7-2 | CASSWGGTSGKSRYEQYF | TGTGCCAGCAGCTGGGGAGGGACTAGCGGGAAGAGTAGGTACGAGCAGTACTTC
many | NA | TRBJ1-3 | TRBV9 | CASSALSGDGNTIYF | TGTGCCAGCAGCGCCCTCTCAGGGGACGGAAACACCATATATTTT
few | TRBD1 | TRBJ2-7 | TRBV20-1 | CSARGTDRGGYEQYF | TGCAGTGCTAGGGGGACGGACAGGGGAGGCTACGAGCAGTACTTC
few | TRBD1 | TRBJ2-5 | TRBV7-3 | CASSLDRGSETQYF | TGTGCCAGCAGCTTAGACAGGGGATCGGAGACCCAGTACTTC
many | TRBD1 | TRBJ1-1 | TRBV6-5 | CASSYSRGSRGAFF | TGTGCCAGCAGTTACAGCAGGGGGTCGCGGGGAGCTTTCTTT
many | TRBD1 | TRBJ2-1 | TRBV11-2 | CASSPTGGTYNEQFF | TGTGCCAGCAGCCCCACAGGGGGCACCTACAATGAGCAGTTCTTC